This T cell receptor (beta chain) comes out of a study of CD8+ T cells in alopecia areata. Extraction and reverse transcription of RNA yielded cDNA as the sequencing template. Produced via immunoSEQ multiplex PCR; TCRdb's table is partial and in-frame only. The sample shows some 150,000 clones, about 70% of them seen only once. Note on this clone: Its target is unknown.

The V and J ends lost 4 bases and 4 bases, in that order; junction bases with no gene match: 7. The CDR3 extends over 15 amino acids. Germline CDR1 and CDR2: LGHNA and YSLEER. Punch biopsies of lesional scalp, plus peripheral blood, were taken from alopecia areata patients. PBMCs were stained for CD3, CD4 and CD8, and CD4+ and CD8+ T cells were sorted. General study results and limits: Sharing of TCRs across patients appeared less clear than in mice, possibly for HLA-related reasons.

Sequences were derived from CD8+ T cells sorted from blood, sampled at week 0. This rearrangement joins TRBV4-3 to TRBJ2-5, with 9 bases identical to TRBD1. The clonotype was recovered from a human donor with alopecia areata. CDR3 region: CASSRITGQGETQYF. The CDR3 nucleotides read TGCGCCAGCAGCCGAATAACGGGACAGGGAGAGACCCAGTACTTC.